This record covers a single T cell receptor beta chain. The antigen remains undetermined. This sample is part of a study of prognosis after radiotherapy for stage I lung cancer. Study-wide results and limits: Differing TRBV and TRBJ gene usage was reportedly seen between patients with and without metastases.

By two-round multiplex PCR, the TCR beta CDR3 was amplified from genomic DNA. Round one of PCR was performed, and it used primers specific to each TRBV and TRBJ gene. Each CDR3 protein gets one entry after TCRdb re-called the multiplex PCR reads with MiXCR. The sample has about 16,000 distinct CDR3 sequences, approximately 45% seen once. Investigators drew around 5.4 milliliters of peripheral blood at each of two time points. The sequencing used PBMCs, collected before or after stereotactic body radiation therapy (not recorded which). This receptor was identified in a donor aged 50 or older with non-small cell lung cancer.

As DNA, the CDR3 is TGCAGTGCTAGAGCCTTAGCGGAGAGCTCCTACAATGAGCAGTTCTTC. This gives the protein CSARALAESSYNEQFF. The rearrangement uses TRBV20-1 and TRBJ2-1, with a weak D call TRBD2 (6 bases). Germline CDR1 reads DFQATT; CDR2 reads SNEGSKA (reference sequence). With 1 base removed from V and 0 bases from J, the gap between germline ends came to 13 bases. The CDR3 has 16 amino acids.